The present T cell receptor beta chain was sequenced within a study of post-analysis software for immune sequencing data. Broader study findings: Pronounced co-clustering by F measure was evident among identically batched samples. TRBV segments more frequent in patients than in controls numbered roughly 5 and included TRBV5-6, TRBV5-1 and TRBV20-1. Patients with multiple sclerosis recorded significantly lower normalized Chao1 diversity than controls, the study found.

CDR1 and CDR2 from the germline V gene are MNHEY and SMNVEV (reference sequence). This CDR3 comprises 12 residues. This clonotype was recorded once. Its antigen is not known. TCR beta cDNA libraries had unique molecular identifiers. Input populations of 1 to 10 million T cells gave rise to roughly 500,000 cDNA molecules. TCRdb re-analysed the PCR reads in MiXCR, keeping a single row per CDR3 protein. The sample holds some 690,000 distinct CDR3 sequences, 30% seen once. The origin of this receptor is a girl aged 5 to 17 with multiple sclerosis. J is TRBJ2-5 and V is TRBV27; D is ambiguous. The DNA end favors TRBJ2-7, so the J call may be wrong. The sequenced sample consisted of blood. CDR3 DNA sequence: TGTGCCAGCGGTCCCAGAGCCTACGAGCAGTACTTC. Translated: CASGPRAYEQYF.